Sequencing of this TCR beta chain was carried out in a study of cytomegalovirus exposure and HLA in healthy donors. About the research overall: In an earlier analysis, around 120 million unique TCR beta sequences were found from about 180 million T cells. Study results and caveats: Productive rates of about 90% or about 30% were seen for most TCR beta V segments in an earlier analysis. A missense variant in DCLRE1C was later tied to TCR beta V- and J-gene trimming.

This PCR relied on a set of 60 Vbeta primers and 13 Jbeta primers. Clones were read by immunoSEQ multiplex PCR, and TCRdb kept only the in-frame ones, dropping some. The table has about 190,000 clones, roughly 81% seen once. About this clone itself: Its antigen is not identified.

The length of the CDR3 is 15 residues. The ends were cut back, 2 bases at V and 3 bases at J, with 13 bases in the middle. Germline lookup yields CDR1 MNHEY and CDR2 SVGAGI. The V gene is TRBV6-5, the J gene TRBJ1-1; D ambiguous. Source material: PBMCs. This clonotype originated in a woman under 40 in good health and CMV-seropositive. The CDR3 sequence: CASSYKNPRYTEAFF. Here the CDR3 DNA reads TGTGCCAGCAGTTACAAGAATCCACGGTACACTGAAGCTTTCTTT.